This T cell receptor beta chain was observed in a study of blood T cell repertoires in COVID-19. TCRdb's copy holds only in-frame clones and misses some; the assay was immunoSEQ multiplex PCR. The sample has 110,000 to 150,000 clones, 80% to 90% seen once. Germline V lookup: CDR1 SGHRS, CDR2 YFSETQ. The CDR3 sequence is 13 residues long. V was trimmed by 4 bases and J by 6 bases, leaving 13 bases between them. Material: PBMCs or T cells enriched from blood (not recorded which). The receptor was derived from a man aged 50 to 60 who had recovered from COVID-19. The genes are TRBV5-1 and TRBJ1-2, with D hard to call. In nucleotides, the CDR3 is TGCGCCAGCAGCCCCGGAGGCAGCAATGGCTACACCTTC. It is translated as CASSPGGSNGYTF.